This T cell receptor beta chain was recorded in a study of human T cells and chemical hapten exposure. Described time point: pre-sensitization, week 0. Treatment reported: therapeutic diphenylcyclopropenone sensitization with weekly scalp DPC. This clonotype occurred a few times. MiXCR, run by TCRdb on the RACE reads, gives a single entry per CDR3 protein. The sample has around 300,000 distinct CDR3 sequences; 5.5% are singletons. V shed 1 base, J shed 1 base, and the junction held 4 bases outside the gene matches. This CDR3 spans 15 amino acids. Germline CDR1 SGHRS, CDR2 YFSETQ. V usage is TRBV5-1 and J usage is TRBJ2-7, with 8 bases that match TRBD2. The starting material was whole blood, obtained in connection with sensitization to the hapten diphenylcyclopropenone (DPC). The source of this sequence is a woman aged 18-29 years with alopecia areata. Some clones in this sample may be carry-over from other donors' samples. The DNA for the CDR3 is TGCGCCAGCAGCTTGAGCGGGGGACTATCCTACGAGCAGTACTTC. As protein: CASSLSGGLSYEQYF.